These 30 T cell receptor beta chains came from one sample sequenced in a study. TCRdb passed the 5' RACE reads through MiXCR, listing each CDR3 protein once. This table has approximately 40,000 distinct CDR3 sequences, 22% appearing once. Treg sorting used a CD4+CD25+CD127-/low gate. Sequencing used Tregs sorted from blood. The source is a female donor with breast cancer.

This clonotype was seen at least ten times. This chain's CDR3 is CSARAPLSSYNEQFF. CDR3 in DNA: TGCAGTGCTAGAGCCCCCCTCAGCTCCTACAATGAGCAGTTCTTC. The chain has TRBV20-1 and TRBJ2-1; D unresolved. V shed 1 base and J shed 0 bases, with 10 bases lying between them. Germline V lookup: CDR1 DFQATT, CDR2 SNEGSKA (reference sequence). This CDR3 comprises 15 residues.

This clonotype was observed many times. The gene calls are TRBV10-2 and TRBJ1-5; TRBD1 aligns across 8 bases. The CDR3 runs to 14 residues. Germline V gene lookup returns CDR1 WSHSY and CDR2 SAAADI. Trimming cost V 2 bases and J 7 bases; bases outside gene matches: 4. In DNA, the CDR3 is TGCGCCAGCAGTGAGGCGTCAGGGGGCCAGCCCCAGCATTTT. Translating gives CASSEASGGQPQHF.

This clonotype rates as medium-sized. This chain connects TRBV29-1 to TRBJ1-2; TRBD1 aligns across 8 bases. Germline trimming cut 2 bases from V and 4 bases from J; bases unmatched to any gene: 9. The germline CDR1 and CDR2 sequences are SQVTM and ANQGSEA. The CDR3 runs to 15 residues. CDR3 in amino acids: CSVEKTGTGSYGYTF. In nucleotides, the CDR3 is TGCAGCGTTGAAAAGACCGGGACAGGTTCCTATGGCTACACCTTC.

This CDR3 is CASTTRGVTEAFF. The CDR3 nucleotides are TGTGCCAGCACCACTCGGGGGGTCACTGAAGCTTTCTTT. The chain carries TRBV12-3 or TRBV12-4 and TRBJ1-1; maybe TRBD1 (5 bases). Trimming left V 7 bases short and J 4 bases short, with 13 bases between. The CDR3 contains 13 residues.

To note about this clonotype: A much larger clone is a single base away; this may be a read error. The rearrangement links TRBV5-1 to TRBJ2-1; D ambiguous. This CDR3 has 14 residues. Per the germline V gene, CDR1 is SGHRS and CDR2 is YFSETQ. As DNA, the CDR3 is TGCACCAGCAGCTGGGCGAGCTCCTACAATGAGCAGTTCTTC. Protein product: CTSSWASSYNEQFF. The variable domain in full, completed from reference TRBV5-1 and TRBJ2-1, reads KAGVTQTPRYLIKTRGQQVTLSCSPISGHRSVSWYQQTPGQGLQFLFEYFSETQRNKGNFPGRFSGRQFSNSRSEMNVSTLELGDSALYLCTSSWASSYNEQFFGPGTRLTVL.

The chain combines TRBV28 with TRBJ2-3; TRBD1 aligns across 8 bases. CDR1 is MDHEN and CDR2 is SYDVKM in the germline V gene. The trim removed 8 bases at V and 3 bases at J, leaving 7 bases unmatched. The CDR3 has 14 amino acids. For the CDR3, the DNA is TGTGCCAGCGGAGGGGGACAGGTTACAGATACGCAGTATTTT. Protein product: CASGGGQVTDTQYF.

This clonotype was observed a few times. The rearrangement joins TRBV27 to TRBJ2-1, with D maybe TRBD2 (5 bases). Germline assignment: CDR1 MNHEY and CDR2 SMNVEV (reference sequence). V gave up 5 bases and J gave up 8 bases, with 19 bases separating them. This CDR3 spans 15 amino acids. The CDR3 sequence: CASSKTASPSDEQFF. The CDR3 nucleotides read TGTGCCAGCAGTAAGACGGCTAGCCCTTCCGATGAGCAGTTCTTC.

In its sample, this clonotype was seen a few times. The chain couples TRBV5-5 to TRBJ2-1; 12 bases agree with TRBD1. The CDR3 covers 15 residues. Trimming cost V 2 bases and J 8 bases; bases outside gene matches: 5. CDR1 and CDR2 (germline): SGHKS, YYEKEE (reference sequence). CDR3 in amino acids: CASSLTGTGGDEQFF. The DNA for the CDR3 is TGTGCCAGCAGCTTAACCGGGACAGGGGGCGATGAGCAGTTCTTC.

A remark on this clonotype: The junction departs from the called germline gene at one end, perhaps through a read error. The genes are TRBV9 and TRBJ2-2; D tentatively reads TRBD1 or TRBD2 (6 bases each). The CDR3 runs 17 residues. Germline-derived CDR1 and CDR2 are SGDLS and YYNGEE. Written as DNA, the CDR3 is TGTGCCAGCAGCGCCCCGCGACAGGTAGCGAACACCGGGGGGCTGTTTTTT. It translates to CASSAPRQVANTGGLFF.

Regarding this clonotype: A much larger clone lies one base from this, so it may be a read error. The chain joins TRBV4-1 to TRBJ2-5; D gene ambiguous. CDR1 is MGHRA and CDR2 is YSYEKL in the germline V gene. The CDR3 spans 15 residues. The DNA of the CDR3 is TGCGCCAACAGCCCAACCCAGCGCAGGCAAGAGACCCAGTACTTC. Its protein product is CANSPTQRRQETQYF.

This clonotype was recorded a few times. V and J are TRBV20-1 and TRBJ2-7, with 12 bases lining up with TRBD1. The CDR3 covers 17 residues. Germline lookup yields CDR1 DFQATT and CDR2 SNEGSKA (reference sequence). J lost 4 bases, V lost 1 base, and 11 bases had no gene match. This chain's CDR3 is CSARALAGTGGIYEQYF. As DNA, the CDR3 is TGCAGTGCTAGAGCTCTTGCCGGGACAGGGGGCATTTACGAGCAGTACTTC.

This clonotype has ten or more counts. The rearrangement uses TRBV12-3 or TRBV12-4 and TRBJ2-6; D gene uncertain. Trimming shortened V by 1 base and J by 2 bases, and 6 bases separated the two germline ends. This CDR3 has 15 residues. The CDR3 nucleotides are TGTGCCAGCAGTTTAGTGTTCACTGGGGCCAACGTCCTGACTTTC. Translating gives CASSLVFTGANVLTF.

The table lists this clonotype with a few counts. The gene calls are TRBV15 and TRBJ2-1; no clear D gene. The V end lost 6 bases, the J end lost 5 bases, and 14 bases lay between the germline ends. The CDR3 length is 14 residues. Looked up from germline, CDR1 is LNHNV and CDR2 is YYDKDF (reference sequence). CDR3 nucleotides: TGTGCCACCAGTGGATCCGGGTCAAACAATGAGCAGTTCTTC. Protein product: CATSGSGSNNEQFF. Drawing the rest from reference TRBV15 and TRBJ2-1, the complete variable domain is DAMVIQNPRYQVTQFGKPVTLSCSQTLNHNVMYWYQQKSSQAPKLLFHYYDKDFNNEADTPDNFQSRRPNTSFCFLDIRSPGLGDTAMYLCATSGSGSNNEQFFGPGTRLTVL.

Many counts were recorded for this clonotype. CDR3 DNA: TGTGCCATCAGTGATAAGACCCAGGGATACACCGGGGAGCTGTTTTTT. This gives the protein CAISDKTQGYTGELFF. The V call is TRBV10-3, the J call TRBJ2-2; possibly TRBD1 for D (5 bases). V lost 3 bases to trimming and J lost 3 bases, with 14 bases between them. From germline, CDR1 is ENHRY and CDR2 SYGVKD. The CDR3 extends over 16 amino acids.

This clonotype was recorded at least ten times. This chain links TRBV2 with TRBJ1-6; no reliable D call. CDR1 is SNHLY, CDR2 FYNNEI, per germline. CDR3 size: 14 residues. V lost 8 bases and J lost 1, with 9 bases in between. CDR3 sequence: CASRPWSYNSPLHF. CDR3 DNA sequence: TGTGCCAGCCGTCCTTGGTCCTATAATTCACCCCTCCACTTT.

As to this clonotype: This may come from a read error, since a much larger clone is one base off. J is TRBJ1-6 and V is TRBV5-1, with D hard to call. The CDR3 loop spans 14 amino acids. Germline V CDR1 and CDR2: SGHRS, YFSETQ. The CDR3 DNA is TGCGCCTGCAGCGACGGGATACAAGGATCACCCCTCCACTTT. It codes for CACSDGIQGSPLHF. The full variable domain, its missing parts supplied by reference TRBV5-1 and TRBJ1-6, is KAGVTQTPRYLIKTRGQQVTLSCSPISGHRSVSWYQQTPGQGLQFLFEYFSETQRNKGNFPGRFSGRQFSNSRSEMNVSTLELGDSALYLCACSDGIQGSPLHFGNGTRLTVT.

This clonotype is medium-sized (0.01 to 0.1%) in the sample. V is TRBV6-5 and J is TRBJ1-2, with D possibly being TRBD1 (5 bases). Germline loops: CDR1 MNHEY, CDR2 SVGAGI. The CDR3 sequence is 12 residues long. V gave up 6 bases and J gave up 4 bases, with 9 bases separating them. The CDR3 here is CASRVGTYGYTF. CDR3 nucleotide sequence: TGTGCCAGCAGGGTGGGGACCTATGGCTACACCTTC.

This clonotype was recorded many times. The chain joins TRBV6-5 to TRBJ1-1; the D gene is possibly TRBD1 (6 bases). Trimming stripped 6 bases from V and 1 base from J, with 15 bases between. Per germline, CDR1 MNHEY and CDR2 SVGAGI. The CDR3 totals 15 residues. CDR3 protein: CASRYRDIENTEAFF. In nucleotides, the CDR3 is TGTGCCAGCAGATATAGGGACATCGAGAACACTGAAGCTTTCTTT.

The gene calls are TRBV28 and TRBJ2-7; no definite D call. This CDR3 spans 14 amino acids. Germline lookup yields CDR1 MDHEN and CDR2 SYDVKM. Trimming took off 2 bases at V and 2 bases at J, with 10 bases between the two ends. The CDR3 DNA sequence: TGTGCCAGCAGTTTAGCGGAGCACACCTACGAGCAGTACTTC. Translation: CASSLAEHTYEQYF.

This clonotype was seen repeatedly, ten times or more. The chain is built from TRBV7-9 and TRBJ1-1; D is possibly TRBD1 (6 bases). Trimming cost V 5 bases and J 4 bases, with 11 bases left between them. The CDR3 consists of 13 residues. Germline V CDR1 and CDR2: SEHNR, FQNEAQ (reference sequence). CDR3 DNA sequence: TGTGCCAGCAGCCCCCCACAGGGCACTGAAGCTTTCTTT. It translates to CASSPPQGTEAFF.

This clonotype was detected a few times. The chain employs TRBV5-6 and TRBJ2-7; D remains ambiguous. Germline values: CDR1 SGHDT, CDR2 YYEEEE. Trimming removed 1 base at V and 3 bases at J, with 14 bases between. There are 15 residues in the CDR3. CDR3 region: CASSLFFWGNYEQYF. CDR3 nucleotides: TGTGCCAGCAGCTTGTTTTTCTGGGGTAACTACGAGCAGTACTTC.

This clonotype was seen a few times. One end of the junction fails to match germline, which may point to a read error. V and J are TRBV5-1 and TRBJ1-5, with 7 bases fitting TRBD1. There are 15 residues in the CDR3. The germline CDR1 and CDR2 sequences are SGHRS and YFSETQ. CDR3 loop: CAGSSGGASNQPQHF. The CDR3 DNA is TGCGCCGGCAGCTCAGGGGGGGCTAGCAATCAGCCCCAGCATTTT.

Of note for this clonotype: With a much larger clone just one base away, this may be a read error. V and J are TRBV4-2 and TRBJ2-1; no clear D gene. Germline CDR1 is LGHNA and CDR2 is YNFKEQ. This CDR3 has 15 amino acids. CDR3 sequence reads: CAGSQDWVSYNEQFF. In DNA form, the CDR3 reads TGTGCCGGCAGCCAAGACTGGGTCTCCTACAATGAGCAGTTCTTC.

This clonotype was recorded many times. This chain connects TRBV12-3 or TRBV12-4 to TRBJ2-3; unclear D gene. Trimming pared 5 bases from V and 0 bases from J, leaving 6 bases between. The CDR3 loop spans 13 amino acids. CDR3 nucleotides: TGTGCCAGCAGTGCCCTTAGCACAGATACGCAGTATTTT. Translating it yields CASSALSTDTQYF.

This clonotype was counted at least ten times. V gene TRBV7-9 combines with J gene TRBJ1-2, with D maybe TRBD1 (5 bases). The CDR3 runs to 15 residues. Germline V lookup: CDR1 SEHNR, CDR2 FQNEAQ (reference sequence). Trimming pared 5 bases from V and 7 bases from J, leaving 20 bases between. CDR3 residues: CASSPLGGRAFGYTF. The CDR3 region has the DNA TGTGCCAGCAGCCCCCTCGGGGGACGGGCATTTGGCTACACCTTC. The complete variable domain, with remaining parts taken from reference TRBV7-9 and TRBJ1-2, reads DTGVSQNPRHKITKRGQNVTFRCDPISEHNRLYWYRQTLGQGPEFLTYFQNEAQLEKSRLLSDRFSAERPKGSFSTLEIQRTEQGDSAMYLCASSPLGGRAFGYTFGSGTRLTVV.

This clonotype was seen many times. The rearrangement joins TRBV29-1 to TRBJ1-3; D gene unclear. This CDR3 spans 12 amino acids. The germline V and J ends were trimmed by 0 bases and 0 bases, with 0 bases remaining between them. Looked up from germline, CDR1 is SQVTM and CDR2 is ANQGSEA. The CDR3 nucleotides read TGCAGCGTTGAAGACTCTGGAAACACCATATATTTT. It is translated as CSVEDSGNTIYF.

The CDR3, as DNA: TGTGCCAGCAGTGGACTCGGAGGGGATGAGCAGTACTTC. This gives the protein CASSGLGGDEQYF. The rearrangement joins TRBV6-1 to TRBJ2-7; the D gene is possibly TRBD2 (6 bases). This CDR3 is 13 amino acids long. V gave up 4 bases and J gave up 7 bases, with 14 bases separating them. Germline-derived CDR1 and CDR2 are MNHNS and SASEGT.

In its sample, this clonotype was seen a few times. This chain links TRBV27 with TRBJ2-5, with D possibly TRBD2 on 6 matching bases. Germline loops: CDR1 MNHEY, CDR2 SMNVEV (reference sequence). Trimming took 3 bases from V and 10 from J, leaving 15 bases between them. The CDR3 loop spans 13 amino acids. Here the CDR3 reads CASSFPGAEIQYF. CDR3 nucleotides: TGTGCCAGCAGTTTTCCGGGAGCGGAAATCCAGTACTTC.

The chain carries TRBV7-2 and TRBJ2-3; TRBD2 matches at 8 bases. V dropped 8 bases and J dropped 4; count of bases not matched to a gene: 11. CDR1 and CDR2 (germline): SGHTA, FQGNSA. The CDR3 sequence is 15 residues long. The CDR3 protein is CASGLTSVYSDTQYF. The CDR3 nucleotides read TGTGCCAGCGGGTTGACTAGCGTTTACTCAGATACGCAGTATTTT.

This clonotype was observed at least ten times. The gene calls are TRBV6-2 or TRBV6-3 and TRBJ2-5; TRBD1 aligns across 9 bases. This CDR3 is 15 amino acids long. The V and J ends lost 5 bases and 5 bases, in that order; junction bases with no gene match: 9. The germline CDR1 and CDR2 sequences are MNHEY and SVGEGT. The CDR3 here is CASSPPGQGPETQYF. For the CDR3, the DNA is TGTGCCAGCAGTCCTCCGGGACAGGGTCCGGAGACCCAGTACTTC.